This TCR beta chain was identified in a study of cytomegalovirus exposure and HLA in healthy donors. About the study: Most donors, 70% to 85% of roughly 400 genotyped, fell in the Caucasian-associated ancestry cluster.

As to this clone: The target antigen is unknown. One junction end does not reproduce the germline sequence, and a read error may be involved.

Germline V gene sequence: CDR1 SGHAT, CDR2 FQNNGV. The CDR3 sequence is 11 residues long. The PCR was carried out with 60 Vbeta primers and 13 Jbeta primers. Clones were read by immunoSEQ multiplex PCR, and TCRdb kept only the in-frame ones, dropping some. The sample holds 150,000 to 200,000 clones; roughly 87% are singletons and the top ten take about 4%. Study results and caveats: In a later analysis, HLA-C alleles had the fewest associated TCRs, DRB1 alleles the most.

The sequenced sample consisted of PBMCs. The TCR comes from a man aged 45-60 years in good health and CMV-seropositive. The V gene is TRBV11-2, the J gene TRBJ2-3; a weak D match, TRBD1 (5 bases). The CDR3 sequence: CASSLGFTRDF. The CDR3 region has the DNA TGTGCCAGCAGCTTGGGCTTTACCAGGGATTTT.